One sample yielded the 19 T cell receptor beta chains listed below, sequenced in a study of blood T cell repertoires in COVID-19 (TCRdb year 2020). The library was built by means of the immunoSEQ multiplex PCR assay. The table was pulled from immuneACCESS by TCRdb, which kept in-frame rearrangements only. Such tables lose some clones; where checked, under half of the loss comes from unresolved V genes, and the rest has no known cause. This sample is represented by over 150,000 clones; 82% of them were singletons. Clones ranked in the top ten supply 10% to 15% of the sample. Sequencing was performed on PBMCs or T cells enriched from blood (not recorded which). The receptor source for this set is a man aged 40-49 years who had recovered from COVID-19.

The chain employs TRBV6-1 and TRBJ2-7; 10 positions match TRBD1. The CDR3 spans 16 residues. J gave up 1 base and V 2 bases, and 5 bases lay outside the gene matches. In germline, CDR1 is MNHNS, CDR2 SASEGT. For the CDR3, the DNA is TGTGCCAGCAGTGAACAGGGACAGGGGCGATCCTACGAGCAGTACGTC. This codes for CASSEQGQGRSYEQYV.

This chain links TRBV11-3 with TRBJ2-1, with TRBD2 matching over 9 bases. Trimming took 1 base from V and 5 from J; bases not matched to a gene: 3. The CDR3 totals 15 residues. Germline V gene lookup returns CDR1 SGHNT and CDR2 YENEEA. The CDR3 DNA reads TGTGCCAGCAGCTTAGGGACTAGCGCGGACAATGAGCAGTTCTTC. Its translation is CASSLGTSADNEQFF.

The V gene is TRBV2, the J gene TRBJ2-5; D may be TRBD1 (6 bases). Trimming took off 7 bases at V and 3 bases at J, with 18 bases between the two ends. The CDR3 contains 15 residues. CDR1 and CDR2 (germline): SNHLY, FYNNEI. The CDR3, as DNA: TGTGCCAGCAATAACAGGCAAGGGGGTGAAGAGACCCAGTACTTC. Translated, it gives CASNNRQGGEETQYF.

CDR3 coding DNA: TGTGCCAGCAGTTCCCAGACTTCTTACGAGCAGTACGTC. Protein: CASSSQTSYEQYV. The chain links TRBV6-5 to TRBJ2-7; D gene unclear. The CDR3 has 13 amino acids. V was clipped by 4 bases and J by 4 bases, with 11 bases between them. Germline V gene data show CDR1 as MNHEY and CDR2 as SVGAGI.

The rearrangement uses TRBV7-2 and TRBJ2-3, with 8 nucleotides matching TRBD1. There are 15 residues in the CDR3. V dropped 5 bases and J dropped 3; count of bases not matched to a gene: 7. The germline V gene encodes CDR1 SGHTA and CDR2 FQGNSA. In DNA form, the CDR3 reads TGTGCCAGCAGCATCCCAGGGGGCGCGACAGATACGCAGTATTTT. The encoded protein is CASSIPGGATDTQYF.

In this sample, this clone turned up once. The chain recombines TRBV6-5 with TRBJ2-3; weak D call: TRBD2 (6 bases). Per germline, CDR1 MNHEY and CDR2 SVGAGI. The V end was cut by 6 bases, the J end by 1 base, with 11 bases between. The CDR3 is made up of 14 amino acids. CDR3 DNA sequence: TGTGCCAGCAGGATCGGGAGACGCACAGATACGCAGTATTTT. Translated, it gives CASRIGRRTDTQYF.

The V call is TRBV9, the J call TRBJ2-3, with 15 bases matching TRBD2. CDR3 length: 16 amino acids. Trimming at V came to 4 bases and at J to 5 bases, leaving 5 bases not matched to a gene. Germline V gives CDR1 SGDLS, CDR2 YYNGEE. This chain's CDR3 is CASSSGLAGGGDTQYF. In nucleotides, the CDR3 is TGTGCCAGCAGCTCGGGACTAGCGGGAGGAGGAGATACGCAGTATTTT.

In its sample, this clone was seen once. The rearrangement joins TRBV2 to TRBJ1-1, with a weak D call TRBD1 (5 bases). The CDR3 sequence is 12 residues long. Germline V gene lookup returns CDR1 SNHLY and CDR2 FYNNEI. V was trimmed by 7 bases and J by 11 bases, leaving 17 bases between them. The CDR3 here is CASIRDSPAAFF. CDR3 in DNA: TGTGCCAGCATCCGGGACTCCCCGGCGGCTTTCTTT.

DNA of the CDR3: TGTGCCAGCAGAGAACTAGCGGGGTCGAACACCGGGGAGCTGTTTTTT. This sequence encodes CASRELAGSNTGELFF. This chain links TRBV7-8 with TRBJ2-2, with 10 bases lining up with TRBD2. The CDR3 is 16 amino acids. Germline CDR1 and CDR2: SGHVS and FQNEAQ. The J segment lost 0 bases and the V segment lost 6 bases, leaving 4 bases of the junction unmatched.

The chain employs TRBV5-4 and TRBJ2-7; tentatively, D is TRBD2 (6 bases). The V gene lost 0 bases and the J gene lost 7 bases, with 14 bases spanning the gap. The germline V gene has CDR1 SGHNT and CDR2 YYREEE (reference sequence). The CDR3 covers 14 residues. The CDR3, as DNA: TGTGCCAGCAGCTTGGGCCTAGCGCCTGGGGAGCAGTACTTC. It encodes CASSLGLAPGEQYF.

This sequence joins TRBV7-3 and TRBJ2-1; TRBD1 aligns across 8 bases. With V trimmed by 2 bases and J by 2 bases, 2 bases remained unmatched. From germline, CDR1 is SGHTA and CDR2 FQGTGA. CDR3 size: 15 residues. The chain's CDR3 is CASSLGTGTYNEQFF. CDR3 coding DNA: TGTGCCAGCAGCTTAGGGACAGGCACCTACAATGAGCAGTTCTTC. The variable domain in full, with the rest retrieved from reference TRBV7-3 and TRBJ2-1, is GAGVSQTPSNKVTEKGKYVELRCDPISGHTALYWYRQSLGQGPEFLIYFQGTGAADDSGLPNDRFFAVRPEGSVSTLKIQRTERGDSAVYLCASSLGTGTYNEQFFGPGTRLTVL.

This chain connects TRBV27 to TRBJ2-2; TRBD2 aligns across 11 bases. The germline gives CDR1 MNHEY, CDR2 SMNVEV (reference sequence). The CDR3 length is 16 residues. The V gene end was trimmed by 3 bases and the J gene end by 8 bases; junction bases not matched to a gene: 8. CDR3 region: CASSFAGTSGTGELFF. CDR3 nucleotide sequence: TGTGCCAGCAGTTTCGCCGGGACTAGCGGCACTGGGGAGCTGTTTTTT.

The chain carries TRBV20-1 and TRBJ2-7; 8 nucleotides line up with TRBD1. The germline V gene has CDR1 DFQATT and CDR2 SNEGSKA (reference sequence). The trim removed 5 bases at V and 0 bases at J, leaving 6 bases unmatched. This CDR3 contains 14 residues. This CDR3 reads CSAGDRGSSYEQYF. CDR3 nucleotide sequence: TGCAGTGCTGGTGACAGGGGCAGCTCCTACGAGCAGTACTTC.

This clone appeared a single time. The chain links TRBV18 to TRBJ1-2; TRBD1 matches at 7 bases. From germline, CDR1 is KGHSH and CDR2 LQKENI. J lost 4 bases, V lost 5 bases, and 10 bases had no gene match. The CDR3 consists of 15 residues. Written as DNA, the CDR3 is TGTGCCAGCTCAGAGACAGGGCCTGGCGGCTATGGCTACACCTTC. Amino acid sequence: CASSETGPGGYGYTF.

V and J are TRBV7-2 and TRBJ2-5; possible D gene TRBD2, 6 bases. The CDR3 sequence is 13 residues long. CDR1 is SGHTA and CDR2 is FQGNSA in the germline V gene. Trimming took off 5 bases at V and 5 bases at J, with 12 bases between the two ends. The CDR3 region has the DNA TGTGCCAGCAGCACTGGGAGGAGGGAGACCCAGTACTTC. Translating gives CASSTGRRETQYF.

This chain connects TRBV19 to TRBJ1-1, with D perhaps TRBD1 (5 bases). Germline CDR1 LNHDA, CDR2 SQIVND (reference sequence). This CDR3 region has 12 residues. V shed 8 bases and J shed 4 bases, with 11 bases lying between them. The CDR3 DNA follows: TGTGCCAGTCAGGGTTTGGTCACTGAAGCTTTCTTT. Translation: CASQGLVTEAFF.

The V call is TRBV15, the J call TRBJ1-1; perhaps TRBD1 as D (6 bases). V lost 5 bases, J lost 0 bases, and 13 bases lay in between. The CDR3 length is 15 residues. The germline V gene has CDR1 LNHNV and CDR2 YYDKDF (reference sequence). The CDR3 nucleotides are TGTGCCACCAGCCCACCGGGACACCTGAACACTGAAGCTTTCTTT. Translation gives CATSPPGHLNTEAFF.

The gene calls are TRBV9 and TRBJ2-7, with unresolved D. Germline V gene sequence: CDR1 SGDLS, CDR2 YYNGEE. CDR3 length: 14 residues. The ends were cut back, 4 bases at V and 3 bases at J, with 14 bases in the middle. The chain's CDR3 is CASSSQTAIYEQYF. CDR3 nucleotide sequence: TGTGCCAGCAGCTCCCAGACTGCCATCTACGAGCAGTACTTC.

The CDR3 loop reads CASSGTDQITQYF. The CDR3 DNA sequence: TGTGCCAGCAGCGGGACAGATCAGATAACGCAGTATTTT. The chain employs TRBV7-2 and TRBJ2-3, with 7 bases aligning to TRBD1. In germline, CDR1 is SGHTA, CDR2 FQGNSA. The junction had 8 bases not matched to a gene; V was cut back by 5 bases and J by 9 bases. This CDR3 is built from 13 residues. The whole variable domain, remainder taken from reference TRBV7-2 and TRBJ2-3, is GAGVSQSPSNKVTEKGKDVELRCDPISGHTALYWYRQSLGQGLEFLIYFQGNSAPDKSGLPSDRFSAERTGGSVSTLTIQRTQQEDSAVYLCASSGTDQITQYFGPGTRLTVL.